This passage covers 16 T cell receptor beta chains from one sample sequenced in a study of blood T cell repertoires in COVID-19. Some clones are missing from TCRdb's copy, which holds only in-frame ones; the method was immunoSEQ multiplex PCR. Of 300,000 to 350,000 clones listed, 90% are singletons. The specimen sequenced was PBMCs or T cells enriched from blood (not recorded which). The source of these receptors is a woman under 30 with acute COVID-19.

The CDR3 loop reads CASSSPSSYNEQFF. The CDR3 DNA reads as TGTGCCAGCAGCTCCCCCAGCTCCTACAATGAGCAGTTCTTC. The chain recombines TRBV13 with TRBJ2-1, with unresolved D. Germline-derived CDR1 and CDR2 are PRHDT and FYEKMQ (reference sequence). CDR3 size: 14 residues. V dropped 4 bases and J dropped 0 bases, with 7 bases sitting between them. Based on the CDR3 plus reference TRBV13 and TRBJ2-1, the full variable domain is AAGVIQSPRHLIKEKRETATLKCYPIPRHDTVYWYQQGPGQDPQFLISFYEKMQSDKGSIPDRFSAQQFSDYHSELNMSSLELGDSALYFCASSSPSSYNEQFFGPGTRLTVL.

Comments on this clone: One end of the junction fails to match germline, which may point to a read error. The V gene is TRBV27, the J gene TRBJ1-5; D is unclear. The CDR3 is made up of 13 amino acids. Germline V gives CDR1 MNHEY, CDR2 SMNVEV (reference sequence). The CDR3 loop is CASSLGSGGRLNF. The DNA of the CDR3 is TGTGCCAGCAGTTTAGGCTCGGGAGGGAGGTTGAATTTT.

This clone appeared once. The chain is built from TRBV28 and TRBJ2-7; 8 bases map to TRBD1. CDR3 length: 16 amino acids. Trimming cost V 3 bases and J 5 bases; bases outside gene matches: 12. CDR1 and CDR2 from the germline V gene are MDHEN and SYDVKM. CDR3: CASSLDVLDRVDEQYF. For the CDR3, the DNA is TGTGCCAGCAGTTTGGATGTCTTGGACAGGGTGGACGAGCAGTACTTC.

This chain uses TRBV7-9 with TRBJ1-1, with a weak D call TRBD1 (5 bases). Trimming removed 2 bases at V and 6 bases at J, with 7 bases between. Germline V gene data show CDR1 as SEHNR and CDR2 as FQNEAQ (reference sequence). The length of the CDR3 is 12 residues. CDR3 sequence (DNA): TGTGCCAGCAGCTTAAAGGGGTCTGAAGCTTTCTTT. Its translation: CASSLKGSEAFF.

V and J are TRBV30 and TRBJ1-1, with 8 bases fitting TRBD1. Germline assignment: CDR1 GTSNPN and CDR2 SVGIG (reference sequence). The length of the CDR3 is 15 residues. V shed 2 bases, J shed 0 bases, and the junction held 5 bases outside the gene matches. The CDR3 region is CAWSPPTGVNTEAFF. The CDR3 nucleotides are TGTGCCTGGAGTCCTCCGACAGGGGTGAACACTGAAGCTTTCTTT.

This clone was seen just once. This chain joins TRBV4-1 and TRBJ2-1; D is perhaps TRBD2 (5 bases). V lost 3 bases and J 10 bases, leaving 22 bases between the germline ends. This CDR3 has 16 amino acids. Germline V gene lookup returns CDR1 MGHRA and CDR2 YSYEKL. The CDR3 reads CASSQGSTRVHLEQFF. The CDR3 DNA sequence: TGCGCCAGCAGCCAGGGGTCTACTAGGGTCCATTTGGAGCAGTTCTTC.

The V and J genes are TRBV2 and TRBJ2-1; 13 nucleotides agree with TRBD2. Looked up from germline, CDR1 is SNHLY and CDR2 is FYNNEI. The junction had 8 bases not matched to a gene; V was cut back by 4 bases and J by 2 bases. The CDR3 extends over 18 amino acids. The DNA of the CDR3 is TGTGCCAGCAGTGTCTCCGGGACTAGCGGGAAGGCCTACAATGAGCAGTTCTTC. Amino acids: CASSVSGTSGKAYNEQFF.

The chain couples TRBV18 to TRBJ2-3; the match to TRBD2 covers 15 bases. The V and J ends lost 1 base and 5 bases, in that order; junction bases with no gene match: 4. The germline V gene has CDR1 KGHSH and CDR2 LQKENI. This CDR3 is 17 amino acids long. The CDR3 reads CASSPRTSGRVEDTQYF. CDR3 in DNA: TGTGCCAGCTCACCACGGACTAGCGGGAGGGTGGAAGATACGCAGTATTTT.

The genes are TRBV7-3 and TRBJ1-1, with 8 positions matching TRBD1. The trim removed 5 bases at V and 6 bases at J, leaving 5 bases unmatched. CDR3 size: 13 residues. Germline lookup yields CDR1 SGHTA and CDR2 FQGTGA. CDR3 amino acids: CASSPQGGAEAFF. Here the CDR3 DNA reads TGTGCCAGCAGCCCACAGGGGGGCGCTGAAGCTTTCTTT.

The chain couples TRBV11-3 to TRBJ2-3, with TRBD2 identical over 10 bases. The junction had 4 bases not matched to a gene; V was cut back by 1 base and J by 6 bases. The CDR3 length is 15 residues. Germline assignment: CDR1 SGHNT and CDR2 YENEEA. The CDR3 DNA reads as TGTGCCAGCAGCTTAGGGCTAGCGGGAGCGGATACGCAGTATTTT. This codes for CASSLGLAGADTQYF.

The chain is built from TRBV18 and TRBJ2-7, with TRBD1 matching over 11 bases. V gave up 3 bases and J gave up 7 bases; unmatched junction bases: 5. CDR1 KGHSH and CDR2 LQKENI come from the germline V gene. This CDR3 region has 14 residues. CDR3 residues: CASSPPGTGGEQYF. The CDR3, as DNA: TGTGCCAGCTCACCTCCCGGGACAGGGGGTGAGCAGTACTTC.

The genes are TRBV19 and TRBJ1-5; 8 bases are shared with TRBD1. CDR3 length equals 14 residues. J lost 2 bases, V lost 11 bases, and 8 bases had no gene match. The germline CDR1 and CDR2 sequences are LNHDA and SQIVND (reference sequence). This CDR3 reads CAGSQGAGNQPQHF. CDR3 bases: TGTGCCGGATCTCAGGGGGCTGGCAATCAGCCCCAGCATTTT.

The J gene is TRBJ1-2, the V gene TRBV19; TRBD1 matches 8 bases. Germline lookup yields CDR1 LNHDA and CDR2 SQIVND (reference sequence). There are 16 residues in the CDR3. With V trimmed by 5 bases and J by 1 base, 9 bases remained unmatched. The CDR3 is CASSPGTGILNYGYTF. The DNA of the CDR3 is TGTGCCAGTAGTCCCGGGACAGGCATACTTAACTATGGCTACACCTTC.

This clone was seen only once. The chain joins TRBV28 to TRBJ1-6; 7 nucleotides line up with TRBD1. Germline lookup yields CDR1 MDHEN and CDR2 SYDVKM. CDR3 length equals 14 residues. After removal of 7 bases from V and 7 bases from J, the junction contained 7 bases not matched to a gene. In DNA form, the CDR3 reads TGTGCCAGCACCACGGGACAGAACAATTCACCCCTCCACTTT. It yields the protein CASTTGQNNSPLHF.

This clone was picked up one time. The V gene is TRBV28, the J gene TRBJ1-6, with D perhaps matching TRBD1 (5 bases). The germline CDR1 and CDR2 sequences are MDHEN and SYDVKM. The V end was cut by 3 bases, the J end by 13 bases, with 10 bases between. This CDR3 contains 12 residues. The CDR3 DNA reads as TGTGCCAGCAGTTTCGCAGGGTACCCCCTCCACTTT. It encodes CASSFAGYPLHF.

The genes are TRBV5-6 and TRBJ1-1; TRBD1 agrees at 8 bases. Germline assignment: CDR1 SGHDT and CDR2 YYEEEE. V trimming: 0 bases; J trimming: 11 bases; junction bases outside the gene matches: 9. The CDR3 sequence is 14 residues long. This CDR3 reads CASSLVAGGSSAFF. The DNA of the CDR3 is TGTGCCAGCAGCTTGGTAGCAGGGGGCAGCTCGGCTTTCTTT.